This entry features one T cell receptor (beta chain) sequence. Here immunoSEQ multiplex PCR was the method, and the copy in TCRdb shows in-frame clones only, minus some. Counted here are some 700,000 clones, approximately 85% occurring once; the ten biggest clones make up roughly 0.01%. These data belong to a study of shared T cell receptors in the human thymus. The CDR3 length is 19 residues. The ends lost 2 bases at V and 4 bases at J; junction bases unmatched: 15. The V gene's germline CDR1 is SGHTA and CDR2 FQGNSA. These data were also filed under a second study, of human thymus T cells. From that paper: It was healthy Finnish infants having corrective surgery for congenital heart defects who were the donors. Related research examined unrelated individuals and reported that their thymic repertoires overlapped highly.

The TCR originated in a girl under two years old with a congenital heart defect. The rearrangement joins TRBV7-2 to TRBJ2-1, with 9 bases identical to TRBD1. The sequencing input was thymocytes. The CDR3 DNA is TGTGCCAGCAGCTTAATCGAACAGGGGGCCGATCGCCGTTACAATGAGCAGTTCTTC. It codes for CASSLIEQGADRRYNEQFF.